This T cell receptor (beta chain) is from a study of technical replicates of blood from several donors. Method: immunoSEQ multiplex PCR; TCRdb's copy keeps in-frame clones and lacks some. The data contain about 84,000 clones, 85% to 95% of them singletons. The TCR was taken from a human donor in good health. The specimen was T cells isolated from PBMCs.

This CDR3 reads CASSPPGTGNTDTQYF. The CDR3 DNA sequence: TGTGCCAGCTCACCACCCGGGACAGGGAACACAGATACGCAGTATTTT. The chain uses TRBV18 and TRBJ2-3, with 9 bases that match TRBD1. In germline, CDR1 is KGHSH, CDR2 LQKENI. V trimming: 0 bases; J trimming: 2 bases; junction bases outside the gene matches: 3. CDR3 length: 16 amino acids.